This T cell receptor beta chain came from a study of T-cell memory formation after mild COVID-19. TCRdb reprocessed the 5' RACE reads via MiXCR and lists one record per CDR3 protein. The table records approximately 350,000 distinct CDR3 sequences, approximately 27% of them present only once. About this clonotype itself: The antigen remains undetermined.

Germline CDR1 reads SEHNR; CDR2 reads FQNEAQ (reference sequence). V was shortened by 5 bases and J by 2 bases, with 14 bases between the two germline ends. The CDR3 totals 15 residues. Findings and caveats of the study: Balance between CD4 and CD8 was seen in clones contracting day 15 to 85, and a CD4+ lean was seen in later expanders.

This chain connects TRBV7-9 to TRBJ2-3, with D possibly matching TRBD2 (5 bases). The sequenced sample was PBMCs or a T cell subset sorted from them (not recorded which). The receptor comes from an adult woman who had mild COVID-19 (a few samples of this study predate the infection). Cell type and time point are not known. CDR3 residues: CASSPGSGLTDTQYF. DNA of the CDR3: TGTGCCAGCAGCCCTGGGAGCGGACTCACAGATACGCAGTATTTT.